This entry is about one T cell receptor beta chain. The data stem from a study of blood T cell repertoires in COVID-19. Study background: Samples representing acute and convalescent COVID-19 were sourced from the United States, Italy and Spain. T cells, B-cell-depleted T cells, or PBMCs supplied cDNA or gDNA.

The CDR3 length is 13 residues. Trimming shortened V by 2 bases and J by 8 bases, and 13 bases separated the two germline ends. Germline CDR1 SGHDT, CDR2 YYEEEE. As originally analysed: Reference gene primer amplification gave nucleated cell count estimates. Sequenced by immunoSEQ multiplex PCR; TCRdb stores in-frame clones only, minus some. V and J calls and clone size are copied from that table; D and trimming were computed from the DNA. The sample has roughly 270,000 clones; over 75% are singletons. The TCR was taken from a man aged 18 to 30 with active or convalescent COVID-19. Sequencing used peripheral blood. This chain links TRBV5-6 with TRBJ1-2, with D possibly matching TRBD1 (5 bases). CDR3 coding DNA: TGTGCCAGCAGCTTCCCCCAGGGCGGAGGCTACACCTTC. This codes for CASSFPQGGGYTF.